The 18 T cell receptor beta chains in this list originate from one sample, sequenced in a study of T cell repertoires in cytomegalovirus infection. No antigen is known for these receptors. One entry per CDR3 protein, called by TCRdb with MiXCR from the reads. The data contain roughly 500,000 distinct CDR3 sequences, about 42% of them singletons. The source material was cultured PBMCs, sampled from culture after CMV antigen stimulation. These receptors came from a human donor in good health (CMV status not recorded). Some clones in this sample may be carry-over from other donors' samples.

This clonotype was observed a handful of times. This chain uses TRBV11-2 with TRBJ2-1, with 8 bases that match TRBD2. The ends lost 6 bases at V and 2 bases at J; junction bases unmatched: 9. Per the germline V gene, CDR1 is SGHAT and CDR2 is FQNNGV. This CDR3 has 16 residues. DNA for the CDR3: TGTGCCAGCAGAACCGGGACTAGGGGGACCTACAATGAGCAGTTCTTC. It specifies CASRTGTRGTYNEQFF. The variable domain in full, with the rest retrieved from reference TRBV11-2 and TRBJ2-1, is EAGVAQSPRYKIIEKRQSVAFWCNPISGHATLYWYQQILGQGPKLLIQFQNNGVVDDSQLPKDRFSAERLKGVDSTLKIQPAKLEDSAVYLCASRTGTRGTYNEQFFGPGTRLTVL.

The chain carries TRBV28 and TRBJ2-7, with 12 nucleotides matching TRBD2. The V gene end was trimmed by 3 bases and the J gene end by 5 bases; junction bases not matched to a gene: 11. Germline V gene lookup returns CDR1 MDHEN and CDR2 SYDVKM. The CDR3 is 17 amino acids. For the CDR3, the DNA is TGTGCCAGCAGTTTGTACAGACTAGCGGGGGTGCTTAACGAGCAGTACTTC. Protein: CASSLYRLAGVLNEQYF.

The J gene is TRBJ2-1, the V gene TRBV4-2; D gene unclear. Germline V lookup: CDR1 LGHNA, CDR2 YNFKEQ. Trimming cost V 3 bases and J 0 bases, with 6 bases left between them. The CDR3 is 14 amino acids. The CDR3 DNA reads as TGTGCCAGCAGCCAGCGGAGCTCCTACAATGAGCAGTTCTTC. Its translation: CASSQRSSYNEQFF.

This clonotype was observed a handful of times. This chain joins TRBV28 and TRBJ2-1; 11 positions match TRBD2. The CDR3 contains 17 residues. The junction had 12 bases not matched to a gene; V was cut back by 3 bases and J by 8 bases. Germline V gives CDR1 MDHEN, CDR2 SYDVKM. This CDR3 is CASSFEVAGGLGDEQFF. As DNA, the CDR3 is TGTGCCAGCAGTTTTGAGGTAGCGGGGGGGCTGGGAGATGAGCAGTTCTTC.

The CDR3 region is CASSFASGGKSDTQYF. In DNA, the CDR3 is TGTGCCAGCAGTTTTGCTAGCGGGGGAAAATCAGATACGCAGTATTTT. This sequence joins TRBV27 and TRBJ2-3; 10 bases fit TRBD2. CDR1 MNHEY and CDR2 SMNVEV come from the germline V gene (reference sequence). The junction had 7 bases not matched to a gene; V was cut back by 3 bases and J by 4 bases. This CDR3 comprises 16 residues.

This clonotype has a handful of counts. The chain joins TRBV7-9 to TRBJ1-1, with 7 bases fitting TRBD1. CDR1 and CDR2 from the germline V gene are SEHNR and FQNEAQ (reference sequence). CDR3 length: 15 residues. J gave up 2 bases and V 3 bases, and 6 bases lay outside the gene matches. The CDR3 here is CASSFPGTANTEAFF. CDR3 in DNA: TGTGCCAGCAGCTTTCCCGGGACAGCCAACACTGAAGCTTTCTTT.

The chain is built from TRBV19 and TRBJ2-1; 8 positions match TRBD2. In germline, CDR1 is LNHDA, CDR2 SQIVND (reference sequence). This CDR3 spans 17 amino acids. The trim removed 0 bases at V and 6 bases at J, leaving 10 bases unmatched. The CDR3 region has the DNA TGTGCCAGTAGTATAGACCCCCCCGGGGGGGCCGGCAATGAGCAGTTCTTC. Translated, it gives CASSIDPPGGAGNEQFF.

The V and J genes are TRBV9 and TRBJ2-5; no clear D gene. The V end was cut by 3 bases, the J end by 5 bases, with 11 bases between. Germline V gene sequence: CDR1 SGDLS, CDR2 YYNGEE. The CDR3 extends over 13 amino acids. The CDR3 sequence is CASSGPAFETQYF. DNA for the CDR3: TGTGCCAGCAGCGGGCCAGCCTTCGAGACCCAGTACTTC.

This clonotype was observed a handful of times. The chain combines TRBV7-2 with TRBJ1-2; D not certain. CDR1 and CDR2 from the germline V gene are SGHTA and FQGNSA. The CDR3 is made up of 12 amino acids. V was clipped by 1 base and J by 10 bases, with 10 bases between them. As DNA, the CDR3 is TGTGCCAGCAGCTTAGGGAGAGTTCACTACACCTTC. Protein product: CASSLGRVHYTF.

The chain has TRBV15 and TRBJ2-1, with D possibly being TRBD2 (7 bases). V shed 0 bases and J shed 7 bases, with 13 bases lying between them. Germline CDR1 is LNHNV and CDR2 is YYDKDF (reference sequence). This CDR3 has 15 residues. Written as DNA, the CDR3 is TGTGCCACCAGCAGAGATTTACAGGGAGGGAATGAGCAGTTCTTC. This encodes CATSRDLQGGNEQFF. Full variable domain (rest looked up from reference TRBV15 and TRBJ2-1): DAMVIQNPRYQVTQFGKPVTLSCSQTLNHNVMYWYQQKSSQAPKLLFHYYDKDFNNEADTPDNFQSRRPNTSFCFLDIRSPGLGDTAMYLCATSRDLQGGNEQFFGPGTRLTVL.

The gene calls are TRBV19 and TRBJ2-1; D tentatively fits TRBD1 or TRBD2 (6 bases each). Trimming removed 8 bases at V and 4 bases at J, with 15 bases between. This CDR3 comprises 14 residues. Germline-derived CDR1 and CDR2 are LNHDA and SQIVND (reference sequence). The CDR3 DNA reads as TGTGCCAGTGAACGGGGGCCGTCGTACAATGAGCAGTTCTTC. This codes for CASERGPSYNEQFF.

This chain uses TRBV5-4 with TRBJ2-7, with TRBD2 matching over 10 bases. V lost 0 bases to trimming and J lost 3 bases; unmatched junction nucleotides: 3. There are 15 residues in the CDR3. CDR1 and CDR2 (germline): SGHNT, YYREEE (reference sequence). CDR3 protein: CASSLDASGSYEQYF. CDR3 in DNA: TGTGCCAGCAGCTTGGACGCTAGCGGGAGCTACGAGCAGTACTTC.

The CDR3 is CASSLFKGETQYF. The CDR3, as DNA: TGTGCCAGCAGCCTGTTCAAGGGGGAGACCCAGTACTTC. The chain joins TRBV5-6 to TRBJ2-5; TRBD1 might be the D (5 bases). The CDR3 is 13 amino acids. From germline, CDR1 is SGHDT and CDR2 YYEEEE. With 4 bases removed from V and 5 bases from J, the gap between germline ends came to 12 bases.

The chain combines TRBV7-8 with TRBJ2-7; no reliable D call. This CDR3 comprises 15 residues. Germline CDR1 and CDR2: SGHVS and FQNEAQ. Trimming removed 5 bases from V and 3 bases from J, with 17 bases in between. CDR3 in DNA: TGTGCCAGCAGCCCCCGACGGATGAGTGACTACGAGCAGTACTTC. It codes for CASSPRRMSDYEQYF.

This clonotype came up a few times. Given the absence of the conserved phenylalanine or tryptophan at the CDR3 end, a read error is likely. The limits of the CDR3 on the DNA are not certain, so only TCRdb's listed CDR3 is given. The chain uses TRBV7-2 and TRBJ2-3; the DNA was not compared with TRBD2, the D call given in the table. The CDR3 has 10 amino acids, counting both end residues. Per germline, CDR1 SGHTA and CDR2 FQGNSA. The chain's CDR3 is CASSSGTPSI.

The CDR3 DNA follows: TGCGCCAGCAGCCAAGTCCTTCTGACTAGTTACTACAATGAGCAGTTCTTC. As protein: CASSQVLLTSYYNEQFF. V usage is TRBV4-3 and J usage is TRBJ2-1; perhaps TRBD2 as D (6 bases). This CDR3 is 17 amino acids long. The V and J ends lost 1 base and 3 bases respectively, with 16 bases between them. Looked up from germline, CDR1 is LGHNA and CDR2 is YSLEER.

This clonotype was observed a handful of times. This chain links TRBV6-1 with TRBJ1-4; D is ambiguous. Trimming took off 2 bases at V and 6 bases at J, with 7 bases between the two ends. This CDR3 is built from 13 residues. CDR1 and CDR2 (germline): MNHNS, SASEGT. CDR3 region: CASSELTDEKLFF. The DNA for the CDR3 is TGTGCCAGCAGTGAACTTACTGATGAAAAACTGTTTTTT.

The chain has TRBV7-2 and TRBJ2-2, with D hard to call. The CDR3 loop spans 13 amino acids. Trimming took 4 bases from V and 7 from J, leaving 10 bases between them. Germline V gene data show CDR1 as SGHTA and CDR2 as FQGNSA. The CDR3 sequence is CASSSPWVGELFF. The CDR3 DNA reads as TGTGCCAGCAGCTCCCCCTGGGTCGGGGAGCTGTTTTTT.